Below, 11 T cell receptor beta chains from the same sample are listed, as sequenced in a study of blood T cell repertoires in COVID-19. Profiled with immunoSEQ multiplex PCR; TCRdb holds only in-frame clones, not every one. The data contain roughly 80,000 clones, around 80% of them singletons. The sequenced material came from peripheral blood. The receptor source for this set is a man aged 55 to 70 with active or convalescent COVID-19.

This clone is a singleton in its sample. The chain links TRBV7-3 to TRBJ2-5, with 9 bases fitting TRBD1. The trim removed 5 bases at V and 5 bases at J, leaving 6 bases unmatched. CDR1 is SGHTA and CDR2 is FQGTGA in the germline V gene. The CDR3 has 14 residues. CDR3 nucleotide sequence: TGTGCCAGCAGCCCGACAGGGGGTGGGGAGACCCAGTACTTC. It specifies CASSPTGGGETQYF.

The chain links TRBV19 to TRBJ1-1, with D possibly matching TRBD1 (6 bases). The germline V gene encodes CDR1 LNHDA and CDR2 SQIVND (reference sequence). With 5 bases removed from V and 6 bases from J, the gap between germline ends came to 13 bases. CDR3 length: 13 amino acids. The CDR3 loop reads CASSYRVGPEAFF. The CDR3 DNA sequence: TGTGCCAGTAGTTACAGGGTAGGTCCTGAAGCTTTCTTT.

This clone has a single count. The chain combines TRBV2 with TRBJ1-6; D uncertain. Germline V gives CDR1 SNHLY, CDR2 FYNNEI. The CDR3 covers 15 residues. V was pared by 4 bases and J by 9 bases, with 16 bases between. The CDR3 DNA sequence: TGTGCCAGCAGTGTCTGGCAGGAGGAAAGTTCACCCCTCCACTTT. It codes for CASSVWQEESSPLHF.

This chain links TRBV19 with TRBJ1-2; the D gene is possibly TRBD1 (5 bases). CDR3 size: 15 residues. Trimming stripped 4 bases from V and 8 bases from J, with 20 bases between. The V gene's germline CDR1 is LNHDA and CDR2 SQIVND (reference sequence). The CDR3 reads CASSRKSAGSEGYTF. CDR3 nucleotides: TGTGCCAGTAGTAGAAAAAGTGCAGGGTCAGAAGGCTACACCTTC.

The gene calls are TRBV18 and TRBJ2-5; 9 bases are shared with TRBD2. Germline V lookup: CDR1 KGHSH, CDR2 LQKENI. V was clipped by 2 bases and J by 1 base; unmatched bases: 2. The CDR3 covers 15 residues. The CDR3 sequence: CASSPGLAFQETQYF. The CDR3 coding sequence is TGTGCCAGCTCACCAGGACTAGCGTTCCAAGAGACCCAGTACTTC.

This clone was observed a few times. The rearrangement links TRBV4-1 to TRBJ1-1; 8 nucleotides agree with TRBD1. CDR3 length equals 18 residues. Germline assignment: CDR1 MGHRA and CDR2 YSYEKL. J was trimmed by 12 bases and V by 2 bases; bases with no gene match: 23. CDR3 sequence: CASSQSPLGSTTGGRTFF. The CDR3 DNA follows: TGCGCCAGCAGCCAAAGTCCCCTAGGGTCGACCACAGGGGGGAGGACTTTCTTT.

This clone has only one observation. The gene calls are TRBV24-1 and TRBJ2-3; TRBD1 matches at 8 bases. CDR3 length: 16 amino acids. J was trimmed by 5 bases and V by 2 bases; bases with no gene match: 8. Germline CDR1 reads KGHDR; CDR2 reads SFDVKD. In DNA, the CDR3 is TGTGCCACCAGTGATTGGACAGGGCAGGGGAGAGATACGCAGTATTTT. It codes for CATSDWTGQGRDTQYF.

CDR3 amino acids: CASSQSGGYAGELFF. DNA of the CDR3: TGTGCCAGCAGCCAAAGCGGGGGGTACGCCGGGGAGCTGTTTTTT. This sequence joins TRBV4-2 and TRBJ2-2, with 9 bases matching TRBD2. Per the germline V gene, CDR1 is LGHNA and CDR2 is YNFKEQ. The CDR3 loop spans 15 amino acids. V shed 2 bases, J shed 6 bases, and the junction held 4 bases outside the gene matches.

This chain connects TRBV29-1 to TRBJ2-2; D not resolved. CDR1 and CDR2 (germline): SQVTM, ANQGSEA. The CDR3 extends over 12 amino acids. Trimming took 4 bases from V and 1 from J, leaving 4 bases between them. In DNA, the CDR3 is TGCAGCGTTGCACAGAACACCGGGGAGCTGTTTTTT. Its translation is CSVAQNTGELFF.

CDR3 protein: CASSGRVGDTQYF. DNA of the CDR3: TGTGCCAGTAGTGGCAGGGTGGGGGATACGCAGTATTTT. This chain connects TRBV19 to TRBJ2-3; D is perhaps TRBD1 (5 bases). V lost 5 bases and J lost 6, with 12 bases in between. Per the germline V gene, CDR1 is LNHDA and CDR2 is SQIVND (reference sequence). This CDR3 spans 13 amino acids. Full variable domain (remainder filled in from reference TRBV19 and TRBJ2-3): DGGITQSPKYLFRKEGQNVTLSCEQNLNHDAMYWYRQDPGQGLRLIYYSQIVNDFQKGDIAEGYSVSREKKESFPLTVTSAQKNPTAFYLCASSGRVGDTQYFGPGTRLTVL.

V and J are TRBV3-1 (or the pseudogene TRBV3-2) and TRBJ1-1, with 7 bases identical to TRBD1. CDR3 size: 14 residues. V lost 6 bases, J lost 0 bases, and 4 bases stayed unmatched. Germline loops: CDR1 LGHDT, CDR2 YNNKEL (reference sequence). DNA for the CDR3: TGTGCCAGCAGTACAGGGGCTGTGAACACTGAAGCTTTCTTT. Translating it yields CASSTGAVNTEAFF.